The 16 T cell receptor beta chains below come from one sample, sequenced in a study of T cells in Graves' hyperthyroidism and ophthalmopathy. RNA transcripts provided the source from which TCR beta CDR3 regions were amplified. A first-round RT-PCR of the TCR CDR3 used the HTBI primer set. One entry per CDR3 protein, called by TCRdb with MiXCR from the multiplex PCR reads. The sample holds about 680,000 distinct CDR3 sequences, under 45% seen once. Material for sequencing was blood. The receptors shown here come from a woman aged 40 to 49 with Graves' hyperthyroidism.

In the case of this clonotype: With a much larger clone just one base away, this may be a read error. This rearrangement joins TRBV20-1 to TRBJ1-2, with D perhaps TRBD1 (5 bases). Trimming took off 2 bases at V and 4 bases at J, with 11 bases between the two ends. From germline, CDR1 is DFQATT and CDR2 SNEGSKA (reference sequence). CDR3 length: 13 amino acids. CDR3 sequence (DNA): TGCAGTGCTAGATCACAGGACCCCTATGGCTACACCTTC. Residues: CSARSQDPYGYTF.

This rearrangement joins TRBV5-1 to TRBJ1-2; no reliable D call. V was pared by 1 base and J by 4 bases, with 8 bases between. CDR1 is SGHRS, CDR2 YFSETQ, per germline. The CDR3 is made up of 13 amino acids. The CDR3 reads CASSLPNGYGYTF. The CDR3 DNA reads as TGCGCCAGCAGCTTGCCAAACGGCTATGGCTACACCTTC.

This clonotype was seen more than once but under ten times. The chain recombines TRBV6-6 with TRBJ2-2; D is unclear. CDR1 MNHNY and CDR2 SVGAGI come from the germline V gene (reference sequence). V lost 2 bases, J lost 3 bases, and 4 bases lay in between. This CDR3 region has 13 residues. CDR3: CASSYTYTGELFF. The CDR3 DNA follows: TGTGCCAGCAGTTACACCTACACCGGGGAGCTGTTTTTT.

Written as DNA, the CDR3 is TGTGCCAGCAGTAGTGGACACTCTGGGGCCAACGTCCTGACTTTC. Protein: CASSSGHSGANVLTF. This chain links TRBV6-1 with TRBJ2-6; tentatively, D is TRBD1 (5 bases). Germline-derived CDR1 and CDR2 are MNHNS and SASEGT. Trimming removed 5 bases from V and 0 bases from J, with 8 bases in between. CDR3 length: 15 amino acids.

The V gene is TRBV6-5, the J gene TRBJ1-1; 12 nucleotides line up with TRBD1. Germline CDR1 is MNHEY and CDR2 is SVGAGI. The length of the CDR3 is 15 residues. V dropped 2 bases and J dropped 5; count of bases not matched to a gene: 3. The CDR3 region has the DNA TGTGCCAGCAGTTACAGGGACAGGGGGCGGACTGAAGCTTTCTTT. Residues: CASSYRDRGRTEAFF.

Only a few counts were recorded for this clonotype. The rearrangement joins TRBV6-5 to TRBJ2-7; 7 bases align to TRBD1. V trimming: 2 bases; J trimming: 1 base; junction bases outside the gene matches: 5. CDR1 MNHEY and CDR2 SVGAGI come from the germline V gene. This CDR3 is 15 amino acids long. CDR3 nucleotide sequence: TGTGCCAGCAGTTACACGGGGACAGTTTCCTACGAGCAGTACTTC. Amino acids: CASSYTGTVSYEQYF.

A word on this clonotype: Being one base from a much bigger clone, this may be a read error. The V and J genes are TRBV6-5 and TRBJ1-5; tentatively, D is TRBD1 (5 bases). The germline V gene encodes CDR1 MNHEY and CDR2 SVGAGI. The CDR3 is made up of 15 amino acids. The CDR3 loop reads CASSYSAGQDQPHHF. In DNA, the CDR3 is TGTGCCAGCAGTTACTCGGCAGGGCAGGATCAGCCCCACCATTTT.

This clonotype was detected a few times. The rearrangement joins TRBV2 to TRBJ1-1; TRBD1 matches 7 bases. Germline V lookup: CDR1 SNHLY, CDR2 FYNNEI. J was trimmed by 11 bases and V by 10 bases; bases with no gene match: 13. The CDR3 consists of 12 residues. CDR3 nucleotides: TGTGCCACACATCCCGGGACAGACAACGCTTTCTTT. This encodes CATHPGTDNAFF.

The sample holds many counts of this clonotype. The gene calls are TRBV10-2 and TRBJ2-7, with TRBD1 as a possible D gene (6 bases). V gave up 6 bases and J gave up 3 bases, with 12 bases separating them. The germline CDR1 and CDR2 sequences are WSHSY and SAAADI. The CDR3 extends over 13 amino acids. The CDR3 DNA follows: TGCGCCAGCAGCCACGGACAGTTCTACGAGCAGTACTTC. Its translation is CASSHGQFYEQYF.

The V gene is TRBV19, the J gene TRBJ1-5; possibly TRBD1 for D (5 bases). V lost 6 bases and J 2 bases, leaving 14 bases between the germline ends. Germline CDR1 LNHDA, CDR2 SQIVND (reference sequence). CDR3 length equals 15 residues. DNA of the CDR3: TGTGCCAGTAGCCCCGTTGTGACAGGCAATCAGCCCCAGCATTTT. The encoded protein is CASSPVVTGNQPQHF.

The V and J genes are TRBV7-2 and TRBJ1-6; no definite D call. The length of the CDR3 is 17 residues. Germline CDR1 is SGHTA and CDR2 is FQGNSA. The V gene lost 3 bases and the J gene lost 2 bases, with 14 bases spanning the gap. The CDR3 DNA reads TGTGCCAGCAGCTTTATTATGCGAGGGACCTATAATTCACCCCTCCACTTT. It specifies CASSFIMRGTYNSPLHF.

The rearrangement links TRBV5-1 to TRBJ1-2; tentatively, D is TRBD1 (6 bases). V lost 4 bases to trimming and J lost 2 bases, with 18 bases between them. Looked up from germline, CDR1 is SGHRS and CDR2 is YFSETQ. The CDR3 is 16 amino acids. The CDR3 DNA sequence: TGCGCCAGCAGCCTAGGACAGCGGGGGCGGAACTATGGCTACACCTTC. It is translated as CASSLGQRGRNYGYTF.

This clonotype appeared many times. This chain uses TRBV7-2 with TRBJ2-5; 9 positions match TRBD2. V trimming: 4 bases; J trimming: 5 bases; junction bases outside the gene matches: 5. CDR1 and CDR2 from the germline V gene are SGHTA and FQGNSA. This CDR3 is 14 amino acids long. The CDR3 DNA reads TGTGCCAGCAGCTCGCGGGGGGGCAGGGAGACCCAGTACTTC. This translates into CASSSRGGRETQYF.

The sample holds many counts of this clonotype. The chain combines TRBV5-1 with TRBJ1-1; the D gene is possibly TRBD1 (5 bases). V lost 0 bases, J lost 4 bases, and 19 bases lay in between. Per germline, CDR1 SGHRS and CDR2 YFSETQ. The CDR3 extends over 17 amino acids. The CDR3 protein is CASSLGLGTDTITEAFF. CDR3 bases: TGCGCCAGCAGCTTGGGCCTGGGCACGGACACGATCACTGAAGCTTTCTTT.

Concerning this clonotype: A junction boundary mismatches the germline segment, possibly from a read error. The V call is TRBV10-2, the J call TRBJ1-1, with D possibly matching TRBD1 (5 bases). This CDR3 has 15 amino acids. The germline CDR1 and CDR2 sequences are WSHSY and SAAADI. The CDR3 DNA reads TGTGTCAGCAGTTACTCGAGGCGGGGGGGCACTGAAGCTTTCTTT. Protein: CVSSYSRRGGTEAFF.

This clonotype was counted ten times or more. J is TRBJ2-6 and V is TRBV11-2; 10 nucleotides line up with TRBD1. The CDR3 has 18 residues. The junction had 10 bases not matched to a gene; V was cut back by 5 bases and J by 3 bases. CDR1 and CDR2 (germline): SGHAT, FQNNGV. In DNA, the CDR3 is TGTGCCAGCAGCCTCTGGGACAGGGGAAGAGGTGGGGCCAACGTCCTGACTTTC. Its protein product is CASSLWDRGRGGANVLTF. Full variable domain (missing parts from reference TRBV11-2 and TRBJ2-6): EAGVAQSPRYKIIEKRQSVAFWCNPISGHATLYWYQQILGQGPKLLIQFQNNGVVDDSQLPKDRFSAERLKGVDSTLKIQPAKLEDSAVYLCASSLWDRGRGGANVLTFGAGSRLTVL.